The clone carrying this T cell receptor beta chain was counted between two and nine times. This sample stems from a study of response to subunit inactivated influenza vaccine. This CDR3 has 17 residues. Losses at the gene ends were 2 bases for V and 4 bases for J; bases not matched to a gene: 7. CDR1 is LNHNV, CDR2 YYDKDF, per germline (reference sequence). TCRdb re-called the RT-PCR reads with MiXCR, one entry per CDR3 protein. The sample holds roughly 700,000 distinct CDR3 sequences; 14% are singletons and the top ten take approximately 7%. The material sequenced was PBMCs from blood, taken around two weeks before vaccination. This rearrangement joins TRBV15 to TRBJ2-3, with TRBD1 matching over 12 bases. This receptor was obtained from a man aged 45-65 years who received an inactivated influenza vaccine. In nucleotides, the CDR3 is TGTGCCACCAGCAGAAGGGGACAGGGGGCGAACGCAGATACGCAGTATTTT. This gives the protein CATSRRGQGANADTQYF.